This is a list of T cell receptor beta chains from one sample in a study of blood T cell repertoires in COVID-19. Clones were sequenced by immunoSEQ multiplex PCR, and TCRdb holds only the in-frame ones, with some missing. The repertoire consists of about 180,000 clones, with approximately 85% occurring once and the leading ten covering 6.2%. The sample comprised PBMCs or T cells enriched from blood (not recorded which). Receptor source: a man aged 35-49 years who had recovered from COVID-19. Both conserved end residues are part of each CDR3. D genes are given only for firm matches. Some rows have no size entry. The others give once, few or many, or a class for an expanded clone.

V	D	J	size	length	DNA	CDR3
TRBV28	-	TRBJ1-1	-	15	TGTGCCAGCAGTTTAAGTGGCGGGGGGGTCACTGAAGCTTTCTTT	CASSLSGGGVTEAFF
TRBV29-1	-	TRBJ1-1	-	13	TGCAGCGCGGCGGTGGGTCTCGGGACTGAAGCTTTCTTT	CSAAVGLGTEAFF
TRBV5-6	-	TRBJ2-5	-	15	TGTGCCAGCAGCTTGAAAACGGGAGCGGGTGAGACCCAGTACTTC	CASSLKTGAGETQYF
TRBV5-1	-	TRBJ1-2	-	12	TGCGCCAGCAGCTTGAACGGTGATGGCTACACCTTC	CASSLNGDGYTF
TRBV5-1	TRBD2	TRBJ2-1	once	15	TGCGCCAGCAGTATGGGACTAGCCACCTACAATGAGCAGTTCTTC	CASSMGLATYNEQFF
TRBV7-3	-	TRBJ2-6	once	14	TGTGCCAGCAGCTTAGTCGCTGGGGCCAACGTCCTGACTTTC	CASSLVAGANVLTF
TRBV18	-	TRBJ2-7	-	13	TGTGCCAGCTCCCCAGGGGCCGGCTACGAGCAGTACTTC	CASSPGAGYEQYF
TRBV5-8	TRBD1	TRBJ2-7	-	14	TGTGCCAGCAGCGCACCGGGACAGCGTTTCAAGCAGTACTTC	CASSAPGQRFKQYF
TRBV24-1	TRBD2	TRBJ2-1	-	14	TGTGCCACCGGGGCGGGGGGCCTTTACAATGAGCAGTTCTTC	CATGAGGLYNEQFF
TRBV28	-	TRBJ2-3	-	16	TGTGCCAGCAGTCGAGGAACGCCGAGCCTCACAGATACGCAGTATTTT	CASSRGTPSLTDTQYF
TRBV11-2	-	TRBJ2-7	-	14	TGTGCCAGCAGCCATATCGACAGGGGAGGGGAGCAGTACTTC	CASSHIDRGGEQYF
TRBV30	TRBD2	TRBJ2-2	-	16	TGTGCCTGGAGTGTACTTCGGGGCGGGGGCACCGGGGAGCTGTTTTTT	CAWSVLRGGGTGELFF
TRBV5-1	-	TRBJ1-1	-	12	TGCGCCAGCAGCTTGGTAGACACTGAAGCTTTCTTT	CASSLVDTEAFF
TRBV24-1	TRBD1	TRBJ2-7	-	14	TGTGCCACCAGAGCATCGACAGGGCAATACGAGCAGTACTTC	CATRASTGQYEQYF
TRBV9	-	TRBJ1-1	-	14	TGTGCCAGCAGCGCGCCAGGACAGAACACTGAAGCTTTCTTT	CASSAPGQNTEAFF
TRBV27	-	TRBJ1-5	-	13	TGTGCCAGCAGTTTAGGAGGGGACCAGCCCCAGCATTTT	CASSLGGDQPQHF
TRBV6-1	-	TRBJ1-2	-	12	TGTGCCAGCAGTGAAACGACTTGGGGCTACACCTTC	CASSETTWGYTF
TRBV7-8	-	TRBJ1-3	-	14	TGTGCCAGCAGAGGGACTCGCTCTGGAAACACCATATATTTT	CASRGTRSGNTIYF
TRBV4-1	-	TRBJ1-1	-	15	TGCGCCAGCAGCTCCCCCAGGGGCGCGAACACTGAAGCTTTCTTT	CASSSPRGANTEAFF
TRBV5-1	-	TRBJ2-7	-	16	TGCGCCAGCAGCTTGGGGCAGGGGTTGTCCTTGGGCGAGCAGTACTTC	CASSLGQGLSLGEQYF
TRBV5-1	TRBD1	TRBJ2-6	-	17	TGCGCCAGCAGCTTATGGACAGGGGGCGCTGGGGCCAACGTCCTGACTTTC	CASSLWTGGAGANVLTF
TRBV19	-	TRBJ2-1	-	14	TGTGCCAGTAGTCCTACGAGCTCCTACAATGAGCAGTTCTTC	CASSPTSSYNEQFF
TRBV10-1	-	TRBJ2-7	-	14	TGCGCCAGCAGCCCTACCCCGGGGACCTACGAGCAGTACTTC	CASSPTPGTYEQYF
TRBV12-3/TRBV12-4	-	TRBJ1-2	-	13	TGTGCCAGCAGTAGGGACAAGAACTATGGCTACACCTTC	CASSRDKNYGYTF
TRBV20-1	-	TRBJ1-2	-	11	TGCAGTGCGGAAACAGGCTATGGCTACACCTTC	CSAETGYGYTF
TRBV19	-	TRBJ2-7	-	15	TGTGCCAGTAGTATAGCCCCGACAGTTCCCTACGAGCAGTACTTC	CASSIAPTVPYEQYF
TRBV6-4	-	TRBJ1-3	once	13	TGTGCCAGCAGTGACTCGAGGGGAAACACCATATATTTT	CASSDSRGNTIYF
TRBV12-5	TRBD1	TRBJ2-3	-	14	TGTGCTAGTGGATGGGGGACAGCCACAGATACGCAGTATTTT	CASGWGTATDTQYF